This T cell receptor beta chain was captured by sequencing in a study of radiotherapy plus CTLA-4 blockade in lung cancer. Across the study: Of all patients, around 19% responded objectively and roughly 31% showed disease control. Overall study findings and caveats: Reports state that early shifts in blood T cell clones, with interferon-beta, best predicted response. Blood saw expansion of tumor-derived TCR clones after radiotherapy plus ipilimumab.

The J segment lost 9 bases and the V segment lost 3 bases, leaving 5 bases of the junction unmatched. The germline V gene has CDR1 SGDLS and CDR2 YYNGEE. CDR3 length equals 13 residues. A word on this clone: What it binds is not known.

Sequenced by immunoSEQ multiplex PCR; TCRdb stores in-frame clones only, minus some. This sample has about 80,000 clones, with roughly 80% found just once. Chemo-refractory metastatic non-small-cell lung cancer patients received focal radiation with ipilimumab CTLA-4 blockade. Specimen: peripheral blood, collected from a patient treated with radiotherapy plus ipilimumab. The J gene is TRBJ2-1, the V gene TRBV9; 8 bases line up with TRBD2. This sequence originates from a human donor with non-small cell lung cancer who had stable disease on radiotherapy plus ipilimumab. CDR3 bases: TGTGCCAGCAGCGAGGGACTAGGACGTGAGCAGTTCTTC. Its translation: CASSEGLGREQFF.